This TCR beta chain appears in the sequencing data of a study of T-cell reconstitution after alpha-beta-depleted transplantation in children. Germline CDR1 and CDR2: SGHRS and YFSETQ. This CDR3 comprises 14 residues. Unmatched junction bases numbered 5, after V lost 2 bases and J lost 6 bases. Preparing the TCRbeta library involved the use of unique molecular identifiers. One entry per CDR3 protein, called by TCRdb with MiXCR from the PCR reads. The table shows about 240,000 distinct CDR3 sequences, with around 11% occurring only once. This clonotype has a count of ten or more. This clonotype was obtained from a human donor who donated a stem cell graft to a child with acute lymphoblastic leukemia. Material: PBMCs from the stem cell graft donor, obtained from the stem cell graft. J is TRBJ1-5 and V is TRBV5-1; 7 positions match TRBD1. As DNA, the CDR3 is TGCGCCAGCAGCTTTGCGGCAGGGGGTCAGCCCCAGCATTTT. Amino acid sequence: CASSFAAGGQPQHF.